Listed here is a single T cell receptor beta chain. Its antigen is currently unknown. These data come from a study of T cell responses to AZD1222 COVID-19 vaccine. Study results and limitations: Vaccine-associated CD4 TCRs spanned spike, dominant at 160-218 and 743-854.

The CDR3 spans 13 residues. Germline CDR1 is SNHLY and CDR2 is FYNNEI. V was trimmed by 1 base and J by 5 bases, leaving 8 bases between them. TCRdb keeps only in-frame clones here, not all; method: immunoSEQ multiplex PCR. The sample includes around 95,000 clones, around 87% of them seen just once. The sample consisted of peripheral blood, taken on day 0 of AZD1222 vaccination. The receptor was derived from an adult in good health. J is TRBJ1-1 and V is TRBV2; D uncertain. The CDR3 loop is CASSEVARTEAFF. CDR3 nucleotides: TGTGCCAGCAGTGAAGTAGCGCGGACTGAAGCTTTCTTT.